Presented here are 2 T cell receptor beta chains from one specimen sequenced in a study of Siglec-9 on CD8 T cells in melanoma. TCRdb's table, derived via immunoSEQ multiplex PCR, lists solely in-frame clones and lacks some. The data contain 36,000 or so clones, 80% to 85% of them singletons. The material sequenced was Siglec-9- CD8+ T cells sorted from blood. The receptors derive from a human donor in good health.

This chain links TRBV13 with TRBJ2-5; possibly TRBD1 or TRBD2 for D (5 bases each). The CDR3 covers 13 residues. V lost 5 bases to trimming and J lost 3 bases, with 10 bases between them. Per germline, CDR1 PRHDT and CDR2 FYEKMQ (reference sequence). CDR3 sequence (DNA): TGTGCCAGCAGCACCGGGGCGGAAGAGACCCAGTACTTC. Its protein is CASSTGAEETQYF. Supplemented by reference TRBV13 and TRBJ2-5, the full variable domain reads AAGVIQSPRHLIKEKRETATLKCYPIPRHDTVYWYQQGPGQDPQFLISFYEKMQSDKGSIPDRFSAQQFSDYHSELNMSSLELGDSALYFCASSTGAEETQYFGPGTRLLVL.

This chain connects TRBV9 to TRBJ2-1; TRBD2 is a possible D gene (6 bases). The germline CDR1 and CDR2 sequences are SGDLS and YYNGEE. The CDR3 length is 13 residues. V was pared by 0 bases and J by 8 bases, with 9 bases between. The DNA for the CDR3 is TGTGCCAGCAGCGTAGTCCCGGGGGATGAGCAGTTCTTC. Translated: CASSVVPGDEQFF. Combining the CDR3 with reference TRBV9 and TRBJ2-1 gives the whole variable domain DSGVTQTPKHLITATGQRVTLRCSPRSGDLSVYWYQQSLDQGLQFLIQYYNGEERAKGNILERFSAQQFPDLHSELNLSSLELGDSALYFCASSVVPGDEQFFGPGTRLTVL.